This TCR beta chain stems from a study of blood T cell repertoires in COVID-19. Background on the study: Samples taken during acute and convalescent COVID-19 were collected in the United States, Italy and Spain. T cells, B-cell-depleted T cells, or PBMCs provided the cDNA or gDNA that served as material.

V lost 2 bases, J lost 6 bases, and 7 bases stayed unmatched. This CDR3 spans 13 amino acids. CDR1 and CDR2 (germline): GTSNPN, SVGIG (reference sequence). Original processing notes: Quantification of nucleated cells was approximated via reference gene primer amplification. Data came from immunoSEQ multiplex PCR; TCRdb stores just in-frame clones and leaves some out. That table supplies the V and J calls and clone size; D and trimming were determined from the DNA. This sample yields some 60,000 clones, of which over 80% are seen a single time; about 3.5% belongs to the top ten. The sequenced sample was peripheral blood. The chain is built from TRBV30 and TRBJ2-7; 7 bases are shared with TRBD2. The clonotype originates from a woman of 80 years or more with acute or convalescent COVID-19. The CDR3, as DNA: TGTGCCTGGAGTCCCCAGGGAGGGTTCGAGCAGTACTTC. Protein sequence: CAWSPQGGFEQYF.